This passage covers 22 T cell receptor beta chains from one sample sequenced in a study of T cells in women clearing cervical HPV infection (dated by TCRdb to 2016 to 2018). To prepare the library, the immunoSEQ multiplex PCR assay was applied. The table comes from immuneACCESS by way of TCRdb, which keeps in-frame sequences with V and J called. Part of the clones is missing from these tables; in studies checked, under half for an unresolved V gene and the rest for unknown reasons. The sample table includes 30,000 to 45,000 clones. About 7% of the sample is taken by the ten largest. Sequencing was done on a sample of blood buffy coat. Receptor source: a woman aged 18 to 75 with a cervical HPV16 infection that either progressed to CIN3+ or cleared (not recorded which).

Here the CDR3 reads CAISADSVSNYGYTF. The DNA read from the CDR3 is TGTGCCATCAGCGCGGACAGTGTTAGTAACTATGGC. V usage is TRBV10-3 and J usage is TRBJ1-2; a weak D match, TRBD1 (6 bases). The read falls 3 residues short of the CDR3 end, and the missing part is taken from the germline J gene. Germline V CDR1 and CDR2: ENHRY, SYGVKD. Trimming took off 6 bases at V and 1 base at J, with 15 bases between the two ends. CDR3 length equals 15 residues.

About this clone itself: The CDR3 goes on 3 residues after the read ends, and that part is filled in from the germline J gene. V gene TRBV7-8 combines with J gene TRBJ2-1; D is perhaps TRBD2 (6 bases). The V end lost 4 bases, the J end lost 7 bases, and 14 bases lay between the germline ends. Germline CDR1 SGHVS, CDR2 FQNEAQ. This CDR3 contains 14 residues. The CDR3 here is CASSYVLGGNEQFF. The CDR3 bases that were read are TGTGCCAGCAGCTACGTCCTTGGGGGGAATGAG.

For this clone: The CDR3 end falls 3 residues outside the read, so it is completed with the germline J gene. The V and J genes are TRBV19 and TRBJ2-2, with D perhaps TRBD1 (5 bases). Between the trimmed V and J ends, which lost 7 bases and 1 base, there was a span of 13 bases. The CDR3 is 15 amino acids. CDR1 is LNHDA, CDR2 SQIVND, per germline (reference sequence). The sequenced CDR3 bases are TGTGCCAGTACAACTGGACACCTGAACACCGGGGAG. As protein: CASTTGHLNTGE. The full-length CDR3 reads as CASTTGHLNTGELFF.

Comment on this clone: The read terminates 3 residues ahead of where the CDR3 ends, so the germline J gene completes it. The chain links TRBV19 to TRBJ1-1, with no clear D. Trimming took off 3 bases at V and 1 base at J, with 9 bases between the two ends. This CDR3 is built from 14 residues. Germline values: CDR1 LNHDA, CDR2 SQIVND (reference sequence). CDR3 bases read: TGTGCCAGTAGTATCTTGAGCCCGAACACTGAA. It specifies CASSILSPNTE. The full CDR3 is CASSILSPNTEAFF.

To note about this clone: The CDR3 goes on 3 residues after the read ends, and that part is filled in from the germline J gene. This chain joins TRBV7-6 and TRBJ2-3; 9 positions match TRBD1. Germline CDR1 is SGHVS and CDR2 is FNYEAQ. CDR3 length: 14 residues. Losses at the gene ends were 2 bases for V and 5 bases for J; bases not matched to a gene: 2. CDR3 in amino acids: CASSLRQGGDTQYF. CDR3 DNA, as far as it was read: TGTGCCAGCAGCTTACGACAGGGGGGAGATACG.

With respect to this clone: The read stops 3 residues short of the end of the CDR3; the missing end is completed from the germline J gene. V is TRBV30 and J is TRBJ2-7; TRBD2 is a possible D gene (5 bases). Trimming took 2 bases from V and 0 from J, leaving 8 bases between them. Germline V gives CDR1 GTSNPN, CDR2 SVGIG (reference sequence). This CDR3 is built from 13 residues. The CDR3 sequence is CAWSRGSSYEQYF. The DNA read from the CDR3 is TGTGCCTGGAGTCGGGGAAGCTCCTACGAG.

Regarding this clone: The CDR3 end falls 3 residues outside the read, so it is completed with the germline J gene. The V gene is TRBV11-2, the J gene TRBJ2-7; 7 positions match TRBD1. Germline CDR1 reads SGHAT; CDR2 reads FQNNGV. Germline trimming cut 6 bases from V and 6 bases from J; bases unmatched to any gene: 8. This CDR3 spans 13 amino acids. The sequenced CDR3 bases are TGTGCCAGCAGGAATATGACAGGGTTCGAG. Residues: CASRNMTGFE. The whole CDR3 sequence is CASRNMTGFEQYF.

A word on this clone: The CDR3 extends 3 residues past the end of the read, so its final part is completed from the germline J gene. The V call is TRBV2, the J call TRBJ2-1; 9 bases agree with TRBD1. J was trimmed by 6 bases and V by 6 bases; bases with no gene match: 9. The CDR3 is 15 residues long. Germline CDR1 reads SNHLY; CDR2 reads FYNNEI. The sequenced CDR3 bases are TGTGCCAGCAGAGACAGGACAGGGGAAGCCAATGAG. It is translated as CASRDRTGEANE. The CDR3 in full is CASRDRTGEANEQFF.

With regard to this clone: The read comes to an end 3 residues before the CDR3 does, leaving the germline J gene to fill in the end. The rearrangement joins TRBV20-1 to TRBJ1-2; 7 nucleotides align to TRBD1. Trimming at V came to 2 bases and at J to 5 bases, leaving 14 bases not matched to a gene. The CDR3 is 16 residues long. Germline CDR1 DFQATT, CDR2 SNEGSKA (reference sequence). CDR3 DNA (partial): TGCAGTGCTAGACCCATTAACAGGGGATTGACGTATGGC. Protein: CSARPINRGLTYG. The CDR3, in full, reads CSARPINRGLTYGYTF.

Of note for this clone: The read gets to within 3 residues of the CDR3 end, and the germline J gene fills in the rest. The chain carries TRBV7-9 and TRBJ1-1; TRBD1 might be the D (6 bases). V was trimmed by 5 bases and J by 1 base, leaving 11 bases between them. Per germline, CDR1 SEHNR and CDR2 FQNEAQ (reference sequence). The CDR3 runs 14 residues. The CDR3 sequence is CASSPSQGNTEAFF. The CDR3 bases that were read are TGTGCCAGCAGCCCATCACAGGGGAACACTGAA.

A remark on this clone: With the read ending 3 residues before the CDR3 end, the germline J gene is used to fill in that end. The rearrangement joins TRBV20-1 to TRBJ2-6; 10 bases align to TRBD1. The CDR3 has 17 residues. Germline V gene sequence: CDR1 DFQATT, CDR2 SNEGSKA (reference sequence). After removal of 6 bases from V and 2 bases from J, the junction contained 10 bases not matched to a gene. The CDR3 reads CSAQDRGLLAGANVLTF. CDR3 DNA, as far as it was read: TGCAGTGCGCAAGACAGGGGGCTCTTGGCTGGGGCCAACGTC.

The sequenced part of the CDR3 DNA is TGCAGTGCTAGAGATCAGGAGGCTTTGGGTGGC. Amino acid sequence: CSARDQEALGG. From start to end, the CDR3 is CSARDQEALGGYTF. The gene calls are TRBV20-1 and TRBJ1-2; no firm D call. The read comes to an end 3 residues before the CDR3 does, leaving the germline J gene to fill in the end. This CDR3 is built from 14 residues. V was pared by 0 bases and J by 7 bases, with 15 bases between. Germline V gives CDR1 DFQATT, CDR2 SNEGSKA (reference sequence).

In regard to this clone: The observed sequence ends 3 residues before the CDR3 terminus, with the missing tail filled in from the germline J gene. The rearrangement uses TRBV4-1 and TRBJ1-1; TRBD1 aligns across 7 bases. The CDR3 is made up of 13 amino acids. Trimming removed 7 bases from V and 4 bases from J; junction bases left unmatched: 6. Germline CDR1 reads MGHRA; CDR2 reads YSYEKL. The DNA read from the CDR3 is TGCGCCAGCACCCTATACAGGGGCACTGAA. Protein product: CASTLYRGTE. In full, the CDR3 is CASTLYRGTEAFF.

Notes on this clone: The read stops 3 residues short of the end of the CDR3; the missing end is completed from the germline J gene. The rearrangement links TRBV19 to TRBJ2-7, with TRBD1 identical over 9 bases. Germline V CDR1 and CDR2: LNHDA, SQIVND (reference sequence). The CDR3 contains 14 residues. V shed 6 bases and J 5 bases; nucleotides not matched to a gene: 8. The CDR3 protein is CASRADRGQHEQYF. CDR3 DNA (partial): TGTGCCAGTAGAGCGGACAGGGGACAGCACGAG.

Concerning this clone: The DNA ends 3 residues before the CDR3 does, and the rest of the CDR3 is filled in from the germline J gene. J is TRBJ1-1 and V is TRBV19; the match to TRBD1 covers 7 bases. The CDR3 contains 14 residues. CDR1 and CDR2 (germline): LNHDA, SQIVND (reference sequence). J gave up 1 base and V 10 bases, and 9 bases lay outside the gene matches. CDR3 DNA (partial): TGTGCCACTAGCACAGGGGATGGGAACACTGAA. Translation: CATSTGDGNTE. The full CDR3 reads CATSTGDGNTEAFF.

Notes on this clone: The sequence runs out 3 residues before the end of the CDR3; the remainder is reconstructed from the germline J gene. The chain is built from TRBV11-2 and TRBJ1-1, with 9 bases that match TRBD1. Germline loops: CDR1 SGHAT, CDR2 FQNNGV. The CDR3 runs to 15 residues. V lost 6 bases to trimming and J lost 1 base; unmatched junction nucleotides: 6. CDR3 residues: CASRQTGGGNTEAFF. The part of the CDR3 DNA that was read is TGTGCCAGCAGGCAGACAGGGGGAGGGAACACTGAA.

Points on this clone: The missing CDR3 end, 3 residues past where the read stops, is filled in from the germline J gene. The V gene is TRBV7-2, the J gene TRBJ1-2; 9 bases are shared with TRBD1. V shed 4 bases, J shed 7 bases, and the junction held 7 bases outside the gene matches. Looked up from germline, CDR1 is SGHTA and CDR2 is FQGNSA. CDR3 size: 14 residues. The CDR3 is CASSSGTGSVGYTF. CDR3 bases read: TGTGCCAGCAGCTCCGGGACAGGGAGTGTTGGC.

Comment on this clone: Read coverage stops 3 residues before the CDR3 terminus; the germline J gene supplies the remainder. V is TRBV20-1 and J is TRBJ1-5; 7 positions agree with TRBD1. The V gene's germline CDR1 is DFQATT and CDR2 SNEGSKA (reference sequence). J gave up 3 bases and V 6 bases, and 14 bases lay outside the gene matches. The CDR3 covers 16 residues. The CDR3: CSAPRQGPGYNQPQHF. The CDR3 bases that were read are TGCAGTGCCCCCAGACAGGGACCCGGCTACAATCAGCCC.

To note about this clone: The sequenced fragment ends 3 residues before the CDR3 boundary, so the rest is inferred from the germline J gene. The chain recombines TRBV18 with TRBJ1-2, with D perhaps matching TRBD1 (5 bases). The CDR3 is 11 amino acids. Germline V gene lookup returns CDR1 KGHSH and CDR2 LQKENI. CDR3 DNA, as far as it was read: TGTGCCAGCCGCCTAGGGGAAGGC. Translating gives CASRLGEG. The complete CDR3 sequence is CASRLGEGYTF.

On this clone: Read sequence stops 3 residues before the CDR3 end, and the germline J gene provides the missing end. This chain connects TRBV5-8 to TRBJ2-1, with a tentative D call TRBD2 (6 bases). V lost 4 bases, J lost 9 bases, and 17 bases lay in between. The germline gives CDR1 SGHTS, CDR2 YDEGEE. This CDR3 spans 14 amino acids. CDR3 bases read: TGTGCCAGCAGCAAGGATCGGTTAGCGGTTGAG. This sequence encodes CASSKDRLAVE. The full CDR3 protein reads CASSKDRLAVEQFF.

Of note for this clone: The DNA ends 3 residues before the CDR3 does, and the rest of the CDR3 is filled in from the germline J gene. The gene calls are TRBV5-6 and TRBJ1-5, with D possibly TRBD1 on 6 matching bases. Deletions cut 3 bases from V and 3 bases from J, with 10 bases between. The germline gives CDR1 SGHDT, CDR2 YYEEEE. There are 14 residues in the CDR3. Incomplete CDR3 DNA: TGTGCCAGCAGCTATGGACAGATCAATCAGCCC. Translation: CASSYGQINQP. The whole CDR3 reads CASSYGQINQPQHF.

A note on this clone: With the read ending 3 residues before the CDR3 end, the germline J gene is used to fill in that end. This chain links TRBV6-2 or TRBV6-3 with TRBJ2-7, with a tentative D call TRBD2 (6 bases). The V end was cut by 0 bases, the J end by 3 bases, with 15 bases between. The length of the CDR3 is 16 residues. Germline V gives CDR1 MNHEY, CDR2 SVGEGT. The sequenced part of the CDR3 DNA is TGTGCCAGCAGTTACTCAGGAGGGCGACCAGACTACGAG. Translation gives CASSYSGGRPDYE. The entire CDR3 protein is CASSYSGGRPDYEQYF.